The following is a T cell receptor beta chain sequence with its context. Enrolled during active infection, Seattle patients were then followed longitudinally. This record belongs to a study of blood T cell repertoires in COVID-19. The overall study: Samples came from the United States, Italy and Spain, spanning acute and convalescent COVID-19. T cells, B-cell-depleted T cells, or PBMCs supplied cDNA or gDNA.

Original analysis: Amplifying reference gene primers gave estimates of nucleated cell counts. Sequenced by immunoSEQ multiplex PCR; TCRdb stores in-frame clones only, minus some. V, J and clone size are taken as reported in that table, and D and trimming were inferred from the DNA itself. Among 210,000 or so clones listed, about 80% were seen once. J gave up 0 bases and V 6 bases, and 3 bases lay outside the gene matches. This CDR3 is built from 15 residues. The germline CDR1 and CDR2 sequences are MNHEY and SVGAGI. The sequence was collected from an elderly woman with COVID-19, enrolled during active disease. The genes are TRBV6-5 and TRBJ1-1; 11 bases are a match to TRBD1. Sequenced sample: peripheral blood. The DNA of the CDR3 is TGTGCCAGCAGCCGGGACAGGGGGATGAACACTGAAGCTTTCTTT. This encodes CASSRDRGMNTEAFF.